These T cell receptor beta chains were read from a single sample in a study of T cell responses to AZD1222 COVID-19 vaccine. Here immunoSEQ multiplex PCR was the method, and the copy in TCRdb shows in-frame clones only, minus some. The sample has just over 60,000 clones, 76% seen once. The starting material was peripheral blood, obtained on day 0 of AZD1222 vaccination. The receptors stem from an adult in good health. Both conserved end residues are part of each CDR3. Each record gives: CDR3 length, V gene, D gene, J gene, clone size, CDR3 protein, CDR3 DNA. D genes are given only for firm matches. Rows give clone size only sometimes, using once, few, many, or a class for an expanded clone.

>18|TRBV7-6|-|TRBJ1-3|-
CASSSLSGGTVSGNTIYF
TGTGCCAGCAGCTCGTTATCCGGGGGGACTGTCTCTGGAAACACCATATATTTT
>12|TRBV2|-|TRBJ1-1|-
CASSEDRGLAFF
TGTGCCAGCAGTGAAGATCGAGGGCTAGCTTTCTTT
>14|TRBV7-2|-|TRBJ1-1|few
CASSLSTRNTEAFF
TGTGCCAGCAGCTTATCCACACGGAACACTGAAGCTTTCTTT
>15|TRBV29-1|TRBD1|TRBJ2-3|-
CSVDRDRAGTDTQYF
TGCAGCGTCGACCGCGACAGGGCAGGCACAGATACGCAGTATTTT
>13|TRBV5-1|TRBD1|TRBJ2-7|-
CASSLGTGYEQYF
TGCGCCAGCAGTCTAGGGACAGGGTACGAGCAGTACTTC
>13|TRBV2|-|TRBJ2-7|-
CASSEMGLYEQYF
TGTGCCAGCAGTGAGATGGGTTTGTACGAGCAGTACTTC
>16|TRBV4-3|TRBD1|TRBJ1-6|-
CASSQNPGQGNSPLHF
TGCGCCAGCAGCCAAAATCCGGGACAGGGAAATTCACCCCTCCACTTT
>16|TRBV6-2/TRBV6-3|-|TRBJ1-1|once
CASSYGIDRQNTEAFF
TGTGCCAGCAGTTACGGTATCGACAGACAGAACACTGAAGCTTTCTTT
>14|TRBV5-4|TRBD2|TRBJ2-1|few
CASSLGGGAGEQFF
TGTGCCAGCAGCTTGGGCGGGGGGGCCGGTGAGCAGTTCTTC
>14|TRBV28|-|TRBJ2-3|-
CASNTGLFTDTQYF
TGTGCCAGCAATACAGGACTATTCACAGATACGCAGTATTTT
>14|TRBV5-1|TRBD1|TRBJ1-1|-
CASSLDRGLSEAFF
TGCGCCAGCAGCCTGGACAGGGGGCTTTCTGAAGCTTTCTTT
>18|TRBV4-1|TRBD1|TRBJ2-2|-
CASSHNKGGARGAGELFF
TGCGCCAGCAGCCATAACAAAGGGGGCGCGAGGGGTGCCGGGGAGCTGTTTTTT
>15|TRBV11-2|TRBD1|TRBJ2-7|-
CASSTIQGRDYEQYF
TGTGCCAGCAGCACAATACAGGGGAGAGACTACGAGCAGTACTTC
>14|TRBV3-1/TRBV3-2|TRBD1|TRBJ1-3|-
CASTHQGDRNTIYF
TGTGCCAGCACCCACCAGGGGGACAGAAACACCATATATTTT
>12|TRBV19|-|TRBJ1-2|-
CASGMSTHGYTF
TGTGCCAGTGGGATGTCGACCCACGGCTACACCTTC
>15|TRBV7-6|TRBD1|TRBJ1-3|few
CASSWGQGDGNTIYF
TGTGCCAGCAGCTGGGGACAGGGCGATGGAAACACCATATATTTT
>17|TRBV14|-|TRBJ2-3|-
CASSTLWQQGGRDTQYF
TGTGCCAGCAGCACCCTCTGGCAGCAGGGGGGTCGTGATACGCAGTATTTT
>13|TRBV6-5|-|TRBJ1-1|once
CATSSGEDTEAFF
TGTGCCACCTCCTCGGGAGAGGACACTGAAGCTTTCTTT
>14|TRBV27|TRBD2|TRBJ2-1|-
CASTAGGSYNEQFF
TGTGCCAGCACCGCGGGGGGCTCCTACAATGAGCAGTTCTTC
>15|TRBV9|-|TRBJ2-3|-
CASSVDWGGTDTQYF
TGTGCCAGCAGCGTGGACTGGGGAGGCACAGATACGCAGTATTTT
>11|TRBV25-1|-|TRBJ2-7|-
CASSASYEQYF
TGTGCCAGCAGTGCCTCCTACGAGCAGTACTTC
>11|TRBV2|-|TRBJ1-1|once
CASRAGTSAFF
TGTGCCAGCAGAGCCGGGACATCAGCTTTCTTT
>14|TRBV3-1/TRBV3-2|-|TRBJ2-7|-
CASSRDRVSYEQYF
TGTGCCAGCAGCCGGGACCGGGTGTCCTACGAGCAGTACTTC
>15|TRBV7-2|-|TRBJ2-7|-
CASSLALGGFYEQYF
TGTGCCAGCAGCTTAGCGCTGGGCGGGTTCTACGAGCAGTACTTC
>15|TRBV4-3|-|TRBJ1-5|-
CASSQLEGPGQPQHF
TGCGCCAGCAGCCAATTGGAGGGGCCTGGTCAGCCCCAGCATTTT
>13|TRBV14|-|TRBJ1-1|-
CASSLGPGTEAFF
TGTGCCAGCAGCCTCGGGCCGGGAACTGAAGCTTTCTTT
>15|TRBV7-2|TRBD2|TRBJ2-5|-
CASSLPGAGGETQYF
TGTGCCAGCAGCTTGCCGGGAGCGGGGGGAGAGACCCAGTACTTC